Presented here are 26 T cell receptor beta chains from one specimen sequenced in a study of vaccination effects on CD4 cells after COVID-19. Prior to sequencing, the ViraFEST assay stimulated PBMC with viral peptide pools, which expanded the antigen-specific CD4+ T cells. Following a roughly 11-day culture, CD4+ T cells were purified. This individual contracted SARS-CoV-2 between March and December 2020, as verified by PCR. Their antigens are not known. Assay used: immunoSEQ multiplex PCR; TCRdb lists only in-frame clones, some missing. The profile shows fewer than 60,000 clones, under 80% of them singletons. The sample in question was CD4+ T cells from PBMCs cultured with HIV peptides, obtained before COVID-19 vaccination. Stated subset: HIV-1 Nef peptide pool negative control/reference culture. The receptors originated from a human donor who had a prior SARS-CoV-2 infection.

The chain is built from TRBV6-4 and TRBJ2-3; 10 bases are shared with TRBD2. Germline loops: CDR1 MRHNA, CDR2 SNTAGT. The CDR3 is made up of 16 amino acids. V was clipped by 5 bases and J by 0 bases; unmatched bases: 5. The CDR3 DNA is TGTGCCAGCAGTACAATAGCGGGAGGCAGCACAGATACGCAGTATTTT. Protein sequence: CASSTIAGGSTDTQYF.

This clone has a single count. The chain carries TRBV4-2 and TRBJ1-3; D unclear. V lost 0 bases and J 7 bases, leaving 13 bases between the germline ends. The CDR3 totals 15 residues. The germline V gene has CDR1 LGHNA and CDR2 YNFKEQ. CDR3 nucleotides: TGTGCCAGCAGCCAAGATTCGCCTTTTGGCAACACCATATATTTT. Encoded protein: CASSQDSPFGNTIYF.

The sample holds a few counts of this clone. The chain carries TRBV5-5 and TRBJ1-1, with a possible D match to TRBD1 (5 bases). Trimming stripped 4 bases from V and 7 bases from J, with 20 bases between. Per germline, CDR1 SGHKS and CDR2 YYEKEE (reference sequence). This CDR3 spans 15 amino acids. In nucleotides, the CDR3 is TGTGCCAGCAGCCCGGGACGTGGGAGGAGTTATGAAGCTTTCTTT. Its translation is CASSPGRGRSYEAFF.

CDR3 protein: CASGNWDRDTGELFF. The DNA of the CDR3 is TGTGCCAGCGGTAACTGGGACAGGGACACCGGGGAGCTGTTTTTT. The chain couples TRBV6-5 to TRBJ2-2; 9 positions agree with TRBD1. The CDR3 has 15 residues. The V gene end was trimmed by 8 bases and the J gene end by 3 bases; junction bases not matched to a gene: 7. Germline CDR1 and CDR2: MNHEY and SVGAGI.

The chain links TRBV4-2 to TRBJ1-2; 7 bases map to TRBD1. The germline V gene encodes CDR1 LGHNA and CDR2 YNFKEQ. The trim removed 3 bases at V and 5 bases at J, leaving 12 bases unmatched. CDR3 size: 16 residues. The CDR3 region has the DNA TGTGCCAGCAGCCATCACAACAGGGGCTCGGGGTATGGCTACACCTTC. Its translation is CASSHHNRGSGYGYTF.

In this sample, this clone turned up once. This chain joins TRBV30 and TRBJ2-7; unclear D gene. Germline assignment: CDR1 GTSNPN and CDR2 SVGIG (reference sequence). The ends were cut back, 2 bases at V and 3 bases at J, with 8 bases in the middle. CDR3 size: 12 residues. Here the CDR3 reads CAWSNIHYEQYF. The CDR3 DNA reads TGTGCCTGGAGTAATATCCACTACGAGCAGTACTTC.

The V call is TRBV10-3, the J call TRBJ2-1; 7 bases align to TRBD2. Trimming at V came to 3 bases and at J to 4 bases, leaving 12 bases not matched to a gene. Germline V lookup: CDR1 ENHRY, CDR2 SYGVKD. The CDR3 sequence is 17 residues long. The CDR3 loop reads CAISDSGTGLEYNEQFF. CDR3 sequence (DNA): TGTGCCATCAGTGATTCAGGGACTGGACTAGAGTACAATGAGCAGTTCTTC.

The CDR3 DNA is TGTGCCAGCAGTTACTCTCTAGCGGACACAGATACGCAGTATTTT. Amino acid sequence: CASSYSLADTDTQYF. The chain is built from TRBV6-5 and TRBJ2-3; 7 nucleotides align to TRBD2. This CDR3 is built from 15 residues. Unmatched junction bases numbered 2, after V lost 0 bases and J lost 2 bases. Per germline, CDR1 MNHEY and CDR2 SVGAGI.

This clone was counted a single time. The V gene is TRBV7-2, the J gene TRBJ1-2, with D perhaps matching TRBD1 (6 bases). Germline values: CDR1 SGHTA, CDR2 FQGNSA. V lost 5 bases to trimming and J lost 3 bases, with 13 bases between them. The CDR3 runs 14 residues. The CDR3 sequence: CASSPGTGYYGYTF. CDR3 nucleotide sequence: TGTGCCAGCAGCCCAGGAACAGGGTACTATGGCTACACCTTC.

This clone was seen once. This rearrangement joins TRBV15 to TRBJ2-4, with D possibly being TRBD1 (5 bases). The CDR3 is made up of 20 amino acids. Germline CDR1 and CDR2: LNHNV and YYDKDF (reference sequence). V was pared by 0 bases and J by 0 bases, with 21 bases between. CDR3 region: CATSRDGRTTIRRAKNIQYF. CDR3 bases: TGTGCCACCAGCAGAGATGGCCGGACAACCATAAGAAGAGCCAAAAACATTCAGTACTTC.

The chain uses TRBV9 and TRBJ2-3, with 13 bases that match TRBD2. Germline V CDR1 and CDR2: SGDLS, YYNGEE. V trimming: 4 bases; J trimming: 1 base; junction bases outside the gene matches: 9. The CDR3 runs to 18 residues. The CDR3 coding sequence is TGTGCCAGCAGCATACCCCTTGGACTAGCGGGAGGCACAGATACGCAGTATTTT. As protein: CASSIPLGLAGGTDTQYF.

The chain recombines TRBV28 with TRBJ1-5; 8 nucleotides line up with TRBD1. CDR3 length: 14 residues. Trimming removed 6 bases from V and 6 bases from J; junction bases left unmatched: 7. Germline V gene sequence: CDR1 MDHEN, CDR2 SYDVKM. The DNA of the CDR3 is TGTGCCAGCAGGCGGACAGGGCGGGGTCAGCCCCAGCATTTT. Protein sequence: CASRRTGRGQPQHF.

This rearrangement joins TRBV4-1 to TRBJ2-7; weak D call: TRBD1 (5 bases). This CDR3 comprises 15 residues. The V end was cut by 1 base, the J end by 9 bases, with 19 bases between. Germline values: CDR1 MGHRA, CDR2 YSYEKL. CDR3 protein: CASSQVGGRDQWQYF. The CDR3 DNA sequence: TGCGCCAGCAGCCAAGTAGGCGGCAGGGATCAATGGCAGTACTTC.

This sequence joins TRBV11-1 and TRBJ2-3, with 9 bases fitting TRBD2. The CDR3 contains 15 residues. Germline trimming cut 0 bases from V and 6 bases from J; bases unmatched to any gene: 4. Germline V gene lookup returns CDR1 SGHAT and CDR2 FQDESV (reference sequence). The CDR3 bases are TGTGCCAGCAGCTTAGCTCTAGCGGGATATGATACGCAGTATTTT. Residues: CASSLALAGYDTQYF. Combining the CDR3 with reference TRBV11-1 and TRBJ2-3 gives the whole variable domain EAEVAQSPRYKITEKSQAVAFWCDPISGHATLYWYRQILGQGPELLVQFQDESVVDDSQLPKDRFSAERLKGVDSTLKIQPAELGDSAMYLCASSLALAGYDTQYFGPGTRLTVL.

A few counts support this clone. The rearrangement uses TRBV19 and TRBJ1-2; 9 positions agree with TRBD1. V lost 5 bases, J lost 5 bases, and 3 bases stayed unmatched. CDR1 and CDR2 (germline): LNHDA, SQIVND (reference sequence). The CDR3 loop spans 13 amino acids. The CDR3 sequence: CASSPQGAYGYTF. The CDR3 DNA reads as TGTGCCAGTAGTCCACAGGGGGCGTATGGCTACACCTTC.

The V gene is TRBV4-3, the J gene TRBJ2-7; D possibly corresponds to TRBD1 (8 bases). Per the germline V gene, CDR1 is LGHNA and CDR2 is YSLEER. The length of the CDR3 is 15 residues. The V gene lost 3 bases and the J gene lost 0 bases, with 12 bases spanning the gap. The CDR3 protein is CASSHSGTGSYEQYF. The DNA of the CDR3 is TGCGCCAGCAGCCACAGCGGGACAGGCTCCTACGAGCAGTACTTC.

This clone came up once. The chain uses TRBV18 and TRBJ1-4; 9 positions match TRBD1. CDR1 and CDR2 (germline): KGHSH, LQKENI. This CDR3 region has 16 residues. V was pared by 3 bases and J by 6 bases, with 8 bases of the junction left unmatched. CDR3 region: CASSPGTGLWDEKLFF. In DNA form, the CDR3 reads TGTGCCAGCTCACCTGGGACAGGGCTTTGGGATGAAAAACTGTTTTTT.

The V and J genes are TRBV5-1 and TRBJ1-1, with D perhaps matching TRBD1 (6 bases). Germline CDR1 SGHRS, CDR2 YFSETQ. Deletions cut 5 bases from V and 10 bases from J, with 24 bases between. This CDR3 is built from 15 residues. The CDR3 region is CASRPGQPGDGRAFF. The CDR3 DNA reads as TGCGCCAGCAGGCCAGGACAGCCGGGAGACGGTCGAGCTTTCTTT.

V gene TRBV5-1 combines with J gene TRBJ1-6; 9 bases are shared with TRBD1. Germline V CDR1 and CDR2: SGHRS, YFSETQ. CDR3 length: 15 amino acids. J was trimmed by 4 bases and V by 4 bases; bases with no gene match: 3. In DNA form, the CDR3 reads TGCGCCAGCAGCCCCGGGACAGGGTATAATTCACCCCTCCACTTT. This codes for CASSPGTGYNSPLHF. The variable domain in full, with the rest retrieved from reference TRBV5-1 and TRBJ1-6, is KAGVTQTPRYLIKTRGQQVTLSCSPISGHRSVSWYQQTPGQGLQFLFEYFSETQRNKGNFPGRFSGRQFSNSRSEMNVSTLELGDSALYLCASSPGTGYNSPLHFGNGTRLTVT.

The chain combines TRBV7-8 with TRBJ2-7; D may correspond to TRBD1 or TRBD2 (6 bases each). V was pared by 6 bases and J by 0 bases, with 15 bases between. The germline CDR1 and CDR2 sequences are SGHVS and FQNEAQ. This CDR3 spans 15 amino acids. The DNA for the CDR3 is TGTGCCAGCAGTAAAGAGAGGGGGGACTCCTACGAGCAGTACTTC. Translated: CASSKERGDSYEQYF. Full variable domain (rest looked up from reference TRBV7-8 and TRBJ2-7): GAGVSQSPRYKVAKRGQDVALRCDPISGHVSLFWYQQALGQGPEFLTYFQNEAQLDKSGLPSDRFFAERPEGSVSTLKIQRTQQEDSAVYLCASSKERGDSYEQYFGPGTRLTVT.

The V gene is TRBV6-5, the J gene TRBJ2-7; 7 bases agree with TRBD1. This CDR3 is built from 15 residues. The J segment lost 10 bases and the V segment lost 6 bases, leaving 18 bases of the junction unmatched. Germline CDR1 reads MNHEY; CDR2 reads SVGAGI. The CDR3 nucleotides read TGTGCCAGCAGCGCCCTTGGCAGGGGGTCAGCCTCACAGTACTTC. It encodes CASSALGRGSASQYF.

This clone was observed a handful of times. The genes are TRBV3-1 (or the pseudogene TRBV3-2) and TRBJ2-7; D call uncertain. Trimming shortened V by 1 base and J by 3 bases, and 10 bases separated the two germline ends. This CDR3 contains 14 residues. Germline V gene sequence: CDR1 LGHDT, CDR2 YNNKEL (reference sequence). The CDR3 sequence: CASSQGPGVYEQYF. CDR3 nucleotides: TGTGCCAGCAGCCAAGGGCCAGGCGTCTACGAGCAGTACTTC.

The gene calls are TRBV2 and TRBJ2-5; the D gene is possibly TRBD2 (6 bases). The V gene lost 6 bases and the J gene lost 7 bases, with 18 bases spanning the gap. In germline, CDR1 is SNHLY, CDR2 FYNNEI. The length of the CDR3 is 14 residues. In DNA, the CDR3 is TGTGCCAGCAGCGAGCCTTGGGGAGGTGGGACCCAGTACTTC. As protein: CASSEPWGGGTQYF. Together with reference TRBV2 and TRBJ2-5, the CDR3 gives the full variable domain: EPEVTQTPSHQVTQMGQEVILRCVPISNHLYFYWYRQILGQKVEFLVSFYNNEISEKSEIFDDQFSVERPDGSNFTLKIRSTKLEDSAMYFCASSEPWGGGTQYFGPGTRLLVL.

This chain links TRBV6-5 with TRBJ2-7; 7 bases match TRBD1. CDR1 and CDR2 (germline): MNHEY, SVGAGI. CDR3 size: 12 residues. J lost 6 bases, V lost 2 bases, and 1 base had no gene match. CDR3 loop: CASSYQGVEQYF. Written as DNA, the CDR3 is TGTGCCAGCAGTTACCAGGGGGTCGAGCAGTACTTC.

A few counts support this clone. V is TRBV3-1 (or the pseudogene TRBV3-2) and J is TRBJ2-7; weak D call: TRBD1 (6 bases). The V end was cut by 6 bases, the J end by 6 bases, with 18 bases between. Per the germline V gene, CDR1 is LGHDT and CDR2 is YNNKEL (reference sequence). The CDR3 extends over 14 amino acids. CDR3 protein: CASSPTSRDIEQYF. The CDR3 DNA reads TGTGCCAGCAGTCCAACTTCCAGGGACATCGAGCAGTACTTC.

This clone was seen only once. The genes are TRBV6-5 and TRBJ2-7; 7 bases fit TRBD1. The CDR3 is made up of 15 amino acids. Germline V gene lookup returns CDR1 MNHEY and CDR2 SVGAGI. V lost 2 bases and J lost 3; bases outside the gene matches: 7. CDR3 residues: CASSYPGQASYEQYF. CDR3 coding DNA: TGTGCCAGCAGTTACCCCGGACAGGCAAGCTACGAGCAGTACTTC.